A selection of T cell receptor beta chains follows, all from one sample in a study of blood T cell repertoires in COVID-19. Repertoires were generated with immunoSEQ multiplex PCR, while TCRdb's copy carries only in-frame clones and drops some. The sample has some 330,000 clones, roughly 89% seen once. What was sequenced was peripheral blood. Receptor source: a woman in her 30s with COVID-19, enrolled during active disease. Both conserved end residues are part of each CDR3. D genes are given only for firm matches. Size tells how often a clone was seen (once, few, many) or the class of an expanded clone, and some rows leave it out.

cdr3_nt cdr3_aa d_call j_call v_call clone_size
TGTGCCAGCGGTCCACGGACTAATTCGGATACGCAGTATTTT CASGPRTNSDTQYF - TRBJ2-3 TRBV2 -
TGTGCCAGCAGTTTAGGCGGGGGGCAAGACGAGCAGTTCTTC CASSLGGGQDEQFF TRBD2 TRBJ2-1 TRBV28 -
TGCAGCGTTGAGGAGGACAGCCGCACCGGGGAGCTGTTTTTT CSVEEDSRTGELFF - TRBJ2-2 TRBV29-1 -
TGTGCCAGCAGCCCCCTTCGGAGCTATGGCTACACCTTC CASSPLRSYGYTF - TRBJ1-2 TRBV3-1/TRBV3-2 -
TGTGCCAGCAGTTCAGGGCTAGAGACCCAGTACTTC CASSSGLETQYF - TRBJ2-5 TRBV28 -
TGCAGCGTTGGTCAGGGCGATCATGGCTACACCTTC CSVGQGDHGYTF - TRBJ1-2 TRBV29-1 -
TGCGCCAGCAGCTTGGGAGTCACCTTCACAGATACGCAGTATTTT CASSLGVTFTDTQYF - TRBJ2-3 TRBV5-1 -
TGTGCCAGCAGTCCCCCAGAGGGAACATTCATGAACACTGAAGCTTTCTTT CASSPPEGTFMNTEAFF - TRBJ1-1 TRBV9 -
TGTGCCAGCAGCCAAGGAAGGGGGAATGAGCAGTTCTTC CASSQGRGNEQFF - TRBJ2-1 TRBV4-2 -
TGTGCCAGCAGCCTGGATCCATCCACTGAAGCTTTCTTT CASSLDPSTEAFF - TRBJ1-1 TRBV5-4 -
TGTGCCAGCAGTGGTCGGACAGGGGACTATGGCTACACCTTC CASSGRTGDYGYTF TRBD1 TRBJ1-2 TRBV6-6 -
TGTGCCAGCAGTTCAGGACTAGCGGGGGTTCCCGAGCAGTACTTC CASSSGLAGVPEQYF TRBD2 TRBJ2-7 TRBV6-5 -
TGTGCCAGCAGTGACCGGGGACTCGGTCACACCGGGGAGCTGTTTTTT CASSDRGLGHTGELFF - TRBJ2-2 TRBV6-4 -
TGTGCCAGCAGCTTAGCCGGGTACACCATATATTTT CASSLAGYTIYF - TRBJ1-3 TRBV7-8 once
TGTGCCAGCAGCTTGCGGACGGGGGGCACCGGGGAGCTGTTTTTT CASSLRTGGTGELFF TRBD2 TRBJ2-2 TRBV7-2 -
TGTGCCAGCAGTTCGGGGGGCTATGGCTACACCTTC CASSSGGYGYTF - TRBJ1-2 TRBV6-5 -
TGTGCCAGCAGATTACTAGCGGGGCCTGAAGAGACCCAGTACTTC CASRLLAGPEETQYF TRBD2 TRBJ2-5 TRBV6-5 once
TGTGCCAGCTCAAACAGGGAGACCCAGTACTTC CASSNRETQYF - TRBJ2-5 TRBV18 -
TGTGCCAGCAGTGAAGGAAGGGGTAGCAATCAGCCCCAGCATTTT CASSEGRGSNQPQHF - TRBJ1-5 TRBV6-1 -
TGTGCCAGCAGTCAACAGGGGAACACTGAAGCTTTCTTT CASSQQGNTEAFF - TRBJ1-1 TRBV27 -
TGTGCCAGCACCTACAGCGGGGGGGCCTTCGAGACCCAGTACTTC CASTYSGGAFETQYF TRBD2 TRBJ2-5 TRBV9 -
TGTGCCAGCAGCGTAGACGACAGGGTGAGTGACGAGCAGTACTTC CASSVDDRVSDEQYF TRBD1 TRBJ2-7 TRBV9 -
TGTGCCAGTAGAGACAGGGGGCCCGACACTGAAGCTTTCTTT CASRDRGPDTEAFF TRBD1 TRBJ1-1 TRBV19 once
TGCGCCAGCAGCCCAGACAGGGAGCCCCAGCATTTT CASSPDREPQHF TRBD1 TRBJ1-5 TRBV4-1 -
TGTGCTAGCAGCTTAATTGGGGCAGGGGCAAATCAGCCCCAGCATTTT CASSLIGAGANQPQHF - TRBJ1-5 TRBV7-7 -
TGTGCCAGTAGTATAAGCCGAGACAGCTACGAGCAGTACTTC CASSISRDSYEQYF - TRBJ2-7 TRBV19 -